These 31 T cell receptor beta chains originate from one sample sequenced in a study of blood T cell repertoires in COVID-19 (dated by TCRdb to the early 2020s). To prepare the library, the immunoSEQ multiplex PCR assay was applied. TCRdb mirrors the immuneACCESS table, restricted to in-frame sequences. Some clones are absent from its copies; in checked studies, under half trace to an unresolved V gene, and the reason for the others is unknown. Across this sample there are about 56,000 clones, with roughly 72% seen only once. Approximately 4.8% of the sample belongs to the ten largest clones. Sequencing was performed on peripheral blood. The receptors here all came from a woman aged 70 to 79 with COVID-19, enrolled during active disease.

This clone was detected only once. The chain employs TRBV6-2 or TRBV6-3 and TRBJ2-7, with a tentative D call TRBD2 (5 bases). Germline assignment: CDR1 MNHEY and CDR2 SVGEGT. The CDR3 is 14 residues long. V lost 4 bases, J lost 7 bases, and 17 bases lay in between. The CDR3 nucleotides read TGTGCCAGCAGTTCAGCGGTCCCGCCGGGGGAGCAGTACGTC. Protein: CASSSAVPPGEQYV.

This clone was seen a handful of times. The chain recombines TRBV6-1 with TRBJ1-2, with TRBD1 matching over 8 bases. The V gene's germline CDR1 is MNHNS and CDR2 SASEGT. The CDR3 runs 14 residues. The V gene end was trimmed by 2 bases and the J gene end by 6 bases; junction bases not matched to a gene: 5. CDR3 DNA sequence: TGTGCCAGCAGTGAAATCAGCAGGGGGCATGGCTACACCTTC. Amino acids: CASSEISRGHGYTF.

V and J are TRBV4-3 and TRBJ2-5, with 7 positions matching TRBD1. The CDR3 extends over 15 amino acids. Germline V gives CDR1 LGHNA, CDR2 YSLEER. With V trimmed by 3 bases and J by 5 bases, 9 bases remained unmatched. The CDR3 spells CASSQGHRGSETQYF. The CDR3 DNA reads TGCGCCAGCAGCCAGGGACACAGGGGATCCGAGACCCAGTACTTC.

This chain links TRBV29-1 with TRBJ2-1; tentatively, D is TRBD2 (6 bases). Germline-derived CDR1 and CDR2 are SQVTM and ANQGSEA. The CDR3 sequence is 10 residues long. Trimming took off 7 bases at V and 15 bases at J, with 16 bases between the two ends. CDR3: CSAANSGRFF. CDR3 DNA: TGCAGCGCCGCCAATAGCGGTCGGTTCTTC.

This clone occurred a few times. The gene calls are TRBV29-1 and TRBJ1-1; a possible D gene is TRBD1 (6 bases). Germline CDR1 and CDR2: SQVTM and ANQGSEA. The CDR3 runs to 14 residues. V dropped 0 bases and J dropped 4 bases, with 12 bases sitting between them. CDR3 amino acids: CSVEDRGAGTEAFF. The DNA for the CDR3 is TGCAGCGTTGAAGATCGGGGGGCAGGCACTGAAGCTTTCTTT.

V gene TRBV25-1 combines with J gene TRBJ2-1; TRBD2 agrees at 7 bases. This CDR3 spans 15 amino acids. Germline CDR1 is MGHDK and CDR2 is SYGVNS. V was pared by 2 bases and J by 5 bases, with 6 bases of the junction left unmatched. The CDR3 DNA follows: TGTGCCAGCAGTGAAACGAGGAGCGGGGACAATGAGCAGTTCTTC. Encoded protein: CASSETRSGDNEQFF.

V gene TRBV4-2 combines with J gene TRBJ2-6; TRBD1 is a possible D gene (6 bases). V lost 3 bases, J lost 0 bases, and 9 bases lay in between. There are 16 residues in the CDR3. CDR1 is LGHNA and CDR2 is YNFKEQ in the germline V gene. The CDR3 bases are TGTGCCAGCAGCCAGGGGGCTGGCTCTGGGGCCAACGTCCTGACTTTC. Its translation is CASSQGAGSGANVLTF.

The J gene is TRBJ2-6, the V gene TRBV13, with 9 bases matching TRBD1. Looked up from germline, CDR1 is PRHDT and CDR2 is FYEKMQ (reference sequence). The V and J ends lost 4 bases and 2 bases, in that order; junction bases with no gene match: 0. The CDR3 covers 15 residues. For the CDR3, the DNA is TGTGCCAGCAGCTACAGGGGGCCTGGGGCCAACGTCCTGACTTTC. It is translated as CASSYRGPGANVLTF. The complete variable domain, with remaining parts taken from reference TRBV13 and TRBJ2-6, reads AAGVIQSPRHLIKEKRETATLKCYPIPRHDTVYWYQQGPGQDPQFLISFYEKMQSDKGSIPDRFSAQQFSDYHSELNMSSLELGDSALYFCASSYRGPGANVLTFGAGSRLTVL.

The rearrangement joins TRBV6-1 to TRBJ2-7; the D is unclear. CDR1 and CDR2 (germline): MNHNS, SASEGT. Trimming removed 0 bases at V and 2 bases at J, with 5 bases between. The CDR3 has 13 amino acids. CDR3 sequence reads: CASSEAAAYEQYV. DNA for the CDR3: TGTGCCAGCAGTGAAGCGGCGGCCTACGAGCAGTACGTC.

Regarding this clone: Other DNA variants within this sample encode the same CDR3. CDR3 amino acids: CASSITAGPYNEQFF. DNA for the CDR3: TGTGCCAGTAGTATTACAGCGGGGCCCTACAATGAGCAGTTCTTC. The chain joins TRBV19 to TRBJ2-1, with TRBD2 matching over 7 bases. Germline V gene lookup returns CDR1 LNHDA and CDR2 SQIVND (reference sequence). The J segment lost 2 bases and the V segment lost 3 bases, leaving 4 bases of the junction unmatched. The CDR3 runs to 15 residues. Full variable domain (outside the CDR3, taken from reference TRBV19 and TRBJ2-1): DGGITQSPKYLFRKEGQNVTLSCEQNLNHDAMYWYRQDPGQGLRLIYYSQIVNDFQKGDIAEGYSVSREKKESFPLTVTSAQKNPTAFYLCASSITAGPYNEQFFGPGTRLTVL.

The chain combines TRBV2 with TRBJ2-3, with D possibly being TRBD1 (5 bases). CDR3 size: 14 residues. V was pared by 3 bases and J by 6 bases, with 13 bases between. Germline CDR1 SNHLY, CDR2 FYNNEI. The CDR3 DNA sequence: TGTGCCAGCAGTGAGGGGTCCCCAGGGGATACGCAGTATTTT. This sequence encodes CASSEGSPGDTQYF.

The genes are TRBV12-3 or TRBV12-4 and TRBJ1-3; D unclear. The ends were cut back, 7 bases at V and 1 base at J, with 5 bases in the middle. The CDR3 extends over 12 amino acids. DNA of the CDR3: TGTGCCAGCACAGATTCTGGAAACACCATATATTTT. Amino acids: CASTDSGNTIYF.

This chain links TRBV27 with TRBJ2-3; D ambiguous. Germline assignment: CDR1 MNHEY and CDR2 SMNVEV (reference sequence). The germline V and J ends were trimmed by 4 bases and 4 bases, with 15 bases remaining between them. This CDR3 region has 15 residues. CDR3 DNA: TGTGCCAGCAGTTGGTGGTCGTCTCGGGCAGATACGCAGTATTTT. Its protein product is CASSWWSSRADTQYF.

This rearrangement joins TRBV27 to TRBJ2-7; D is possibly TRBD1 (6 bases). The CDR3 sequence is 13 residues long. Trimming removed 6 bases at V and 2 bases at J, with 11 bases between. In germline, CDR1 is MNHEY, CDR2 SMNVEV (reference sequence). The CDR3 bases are TGTGCCAGCAGAATGCAGGGGACCTACGAGCAGTACGTC. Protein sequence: CASRMQGTYEQYV.

CDR3: CASSRPKEGGSNQPQHF. In DNA form, the CDR3 reads TGCGCCAGCAGCCGACCCAAGGAGGGGGGGAGCAATCAGCCCCAGCATTTT. V usage is TRBV4-3 and J usage is TRBJ1-5, with a weak D call TRBD1 (6 bases). CDR3 size: 17 residues. Germline V gene sequence: CDR1 LGHNA, CDR2 YSLEER. Trimming took 4 bases from V and 1 from J, leaving 17 bases between them.

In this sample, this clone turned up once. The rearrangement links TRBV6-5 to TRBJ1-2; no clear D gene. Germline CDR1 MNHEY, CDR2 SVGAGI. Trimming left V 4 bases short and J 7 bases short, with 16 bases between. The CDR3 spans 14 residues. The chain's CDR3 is CASSFQASGSGYTF. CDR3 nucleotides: TGTGCCAGCAGTTTTCAGGCCTCGGGGAGTGGCTACACCTTC.

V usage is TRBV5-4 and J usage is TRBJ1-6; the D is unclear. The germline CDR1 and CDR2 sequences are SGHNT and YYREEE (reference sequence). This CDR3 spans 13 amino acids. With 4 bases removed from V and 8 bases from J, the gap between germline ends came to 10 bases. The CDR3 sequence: CASSIRRDSPLHF. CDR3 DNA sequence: TGTGCCAGCAGCATCCGACGGGATTCACCCCTCCACTTT.

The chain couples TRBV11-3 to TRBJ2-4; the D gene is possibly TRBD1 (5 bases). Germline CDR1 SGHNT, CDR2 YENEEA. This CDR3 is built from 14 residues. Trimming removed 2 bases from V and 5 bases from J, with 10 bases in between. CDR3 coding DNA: TGTGCCAGCAGCTTACGGCAAGGGGAAAACATTCAGTACTTC. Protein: CASSLRQGENIQYF.

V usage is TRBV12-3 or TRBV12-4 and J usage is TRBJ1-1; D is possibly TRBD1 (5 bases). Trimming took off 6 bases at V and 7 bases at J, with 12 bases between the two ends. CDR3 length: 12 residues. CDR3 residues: CASRGRAFEAFF. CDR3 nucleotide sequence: TGTGCCAGCAGGGGGCGAGCCTTTGAAGCTTTCTTT.

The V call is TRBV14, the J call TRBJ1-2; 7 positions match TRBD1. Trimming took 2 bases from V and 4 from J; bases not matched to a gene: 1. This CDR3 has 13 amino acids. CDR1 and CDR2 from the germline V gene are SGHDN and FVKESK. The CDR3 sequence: CASSQQGVYGYTF. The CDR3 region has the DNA TGTGCCAGCAGCCAACAGGGGGTCTATGGCTACACCTTC.

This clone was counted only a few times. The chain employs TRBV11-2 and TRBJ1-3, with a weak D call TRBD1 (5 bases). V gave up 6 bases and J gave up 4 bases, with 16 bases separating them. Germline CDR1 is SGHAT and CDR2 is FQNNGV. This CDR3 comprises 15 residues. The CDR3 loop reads CASSFGGILGNTIYF. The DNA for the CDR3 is TGTGCCAGCAGTTTTGGGGGGATACTAGGAAACACCATATATTTT.

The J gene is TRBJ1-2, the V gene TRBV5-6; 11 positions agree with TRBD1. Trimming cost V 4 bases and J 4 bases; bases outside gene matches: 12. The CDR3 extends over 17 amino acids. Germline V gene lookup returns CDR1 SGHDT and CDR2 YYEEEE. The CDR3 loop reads CASSRTGGAEGAYGYTF. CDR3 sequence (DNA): TGTGCCAGCAGCAGGACAGGGGGCGCGGAGGGGGCCTATGGCTACACCTTC.

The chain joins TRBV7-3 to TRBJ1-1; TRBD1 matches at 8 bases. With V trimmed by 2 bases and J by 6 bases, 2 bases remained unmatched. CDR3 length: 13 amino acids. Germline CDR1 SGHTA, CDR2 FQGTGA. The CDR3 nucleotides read TGTGCCAGCAGCTTAGCAGGGGGCTCTGAAGCTTTCTTT. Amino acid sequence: CASSLAGGSEAFF.

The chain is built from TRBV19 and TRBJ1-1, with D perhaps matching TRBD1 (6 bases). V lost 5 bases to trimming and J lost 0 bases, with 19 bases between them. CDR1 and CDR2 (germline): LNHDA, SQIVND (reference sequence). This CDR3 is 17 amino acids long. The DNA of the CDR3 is TGTGCCAGTAGTTTCCCCATCAGGGGAAGTATGAACACTGAAGCTTTCTTT. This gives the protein CASSFPIRGSMNTEAFF.

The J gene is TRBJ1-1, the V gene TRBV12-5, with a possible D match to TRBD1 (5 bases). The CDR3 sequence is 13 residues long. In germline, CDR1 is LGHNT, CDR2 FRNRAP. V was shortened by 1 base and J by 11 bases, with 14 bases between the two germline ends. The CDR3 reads CASGLADTNQAFF. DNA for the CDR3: TGTGCTAGTGGTTTGGCGGACACGAACCAGGCTTTCTTT. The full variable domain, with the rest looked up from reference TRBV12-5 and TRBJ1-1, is DARVTQTPRHKVTEMGQEVTMRCQPILGHNTVFWYRQTMMQGLELLAYFRNRAPLDDSGMPKDRFSAEMPDATLATLKIQPSEPRDSAVYFCASGLADTNQAFFGQGTRLTVV.

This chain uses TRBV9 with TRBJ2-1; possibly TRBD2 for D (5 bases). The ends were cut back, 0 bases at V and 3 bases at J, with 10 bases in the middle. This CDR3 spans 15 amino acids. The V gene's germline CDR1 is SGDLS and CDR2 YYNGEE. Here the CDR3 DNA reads TGTGCCAGCAGCGTAGGGGCGGGCAACTACAATGAGCAGTTCTTC. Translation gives CASSVGAGNYNEQFF.

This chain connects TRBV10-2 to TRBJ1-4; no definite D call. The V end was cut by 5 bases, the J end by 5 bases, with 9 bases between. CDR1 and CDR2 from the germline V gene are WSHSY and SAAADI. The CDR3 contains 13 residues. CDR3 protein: CASSWESNEKLFF. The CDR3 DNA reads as TGCGCCAGCAGTTGGGAGTCGAATGAAAAACTGTTTTTT.

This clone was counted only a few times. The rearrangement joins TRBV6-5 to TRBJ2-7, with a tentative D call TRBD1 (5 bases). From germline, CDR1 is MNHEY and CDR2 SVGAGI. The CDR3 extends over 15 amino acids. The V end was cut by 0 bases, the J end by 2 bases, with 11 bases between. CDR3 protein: CASSYSQLQAYEQYF. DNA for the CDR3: TGTGCCAGCAGTTACTCGCAGTTACAGGCCTACGAGCAGTACTTC.

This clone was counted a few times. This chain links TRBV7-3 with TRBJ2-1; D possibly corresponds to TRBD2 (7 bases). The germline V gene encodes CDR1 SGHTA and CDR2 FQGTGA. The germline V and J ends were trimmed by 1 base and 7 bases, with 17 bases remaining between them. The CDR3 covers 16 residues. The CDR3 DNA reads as TGTGCCAGCAGCTTAAGCGGGGGCTCATACGGGAATGAGCAGTTCTTC. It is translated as CASSLSGGSYGNEQFF. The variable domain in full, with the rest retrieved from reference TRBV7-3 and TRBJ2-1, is GAGVSQTPSNKVTEKGKYVELRCDPISGHTALYWYRQSLGQGPEFLIYFQGTGAADDSGLPNDRFFAVRPEGSVSTLKIQRTERGDSAVYLCASSLSGGSYGNEQFFGPGTRLTVL.

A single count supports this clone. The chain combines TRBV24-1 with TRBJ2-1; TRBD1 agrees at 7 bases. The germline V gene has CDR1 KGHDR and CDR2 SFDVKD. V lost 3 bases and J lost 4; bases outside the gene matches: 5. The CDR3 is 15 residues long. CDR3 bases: TGTGCCACCAGTGATCCGGACAGGCGATACAATGAGCAGTTCTTC. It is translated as CATSDPDRRYNEQFF.

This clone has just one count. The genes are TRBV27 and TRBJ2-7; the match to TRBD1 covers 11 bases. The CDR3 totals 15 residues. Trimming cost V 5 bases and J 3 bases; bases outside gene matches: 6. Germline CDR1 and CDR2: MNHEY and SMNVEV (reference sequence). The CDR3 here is CASSPRTGGVYEQYF. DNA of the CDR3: TGTGCCAGCAGTCCACGGACAGGGGGCGTCTACGAGCAGTACTTC.